The 5 T cell receptor beta chains given below trace back to one sample, sequenced in a study of regulatory T cells in long-lasting Graves disease (dated by TCRdb to the early 2020s). Library method: multiplex PCR. Sequenced using an Illumina HiSeq 4000. TCR beta libraries were built with iRepertoire HTBI primers and Arm-PCR amplification of CDR3 regions. TCRdb reran the public reads through fastp at Q25 and MiXCR, keeping productive beta chains. Here each entry gathers all rows of one CDR3 protein and keeps the most common genes and DNA. For this sample there are around 400,000 distinct CDR3 sequences; about 16% appear just once. The ten largest clonotypes hold over 20% of the sample. The sample's time point label, decoded: newly diagnosed GD, antithyroid drugs for less than 3 months. RNA was extracted from PBMCs in TRIzol for both TCR sequencing and RNA sequencing. Specimen: peripheral blood mononuclear cells (PBMCs), collected at new diagnosis, from a patient treated with antithyroid drugs. Receptors were obtained from a female donor with Graves disease.

This clonotype was seen many times. The V and J genes are TRBV12-3 or TRBV12-4 and TRBJ1-2; TRBD1 aligns across 7 bases. CDR3 length: 14 amino acids. J lost 4 bases, V lost 3 bases, and 5 bases had no gene match. The CDR3 DNA follows: TGTGCCAGCAGTTTTTACAGGGGAGGCTATGGCTACACCTTC. Translated: CASSFYRGGYGYTF.

In its sample, this clonotype was seen many times. The rearrangement uses TRBV7-2 and TRBJ2-5; TRBD2 is a possible D gene (6 bases). From germline, CDR1 is SGHTA and CDR2 FQGNSA. V lost 0 bases and J lost 5, with 13 bases in between. The CDR3 runs to 15 residues. The chain's CDR3 is CASSLALEGWETQYF. In nucleotides, the CDR3 is TGTGCCAGCAGCTTAGCGCTGGAGGGCTGGGAGACCCAGTACTTC. The full variable domain, with the rest looked up from reference TRBV7-2 and TRBJ2-5, is GAGVSQSPSNKVTEKGKDVELRCDPISGHTALYWYRQSLGQGLEFLIYFQGNSAPDKSGLPSDRFSAERTGGSVSTLTIQRTQQEDSAVYLCASSLALEGWETQYFGPGTRLLVL.

The table lists this clonotype with many counts. The chain employs TRBV10-1 and TRBJ1-1; D might be TRBD1 (6 bases). The CDR3 runs to 12 residues. Germline V gene lookup returns CDR1 WNHNN and CDR2 SYGVQD (reference sequence). Trimming pared 3 bases from V and 4 bases from J, leaving 6 bases between. The CDR3 region is CASSEGGTEAFF. CDR3 nucleotides: TGCGCCAGCAGTGAAGGGGGCACTGAAGCTTTCTTT.

This clonotype was recorded many times. CDR3 sequence reads: CSVGDPTNYGYTF. The CDR3 DNA reads TGCAGCGTTGGTGACCCGACTAACTATGGCTACACCTTC. The chain is built from TRBV29-1 and TRBJ1-2; no definite D call. The CDR3 totals 13 residues. Trimming removed 4 bases at V and 0 bases at J, with 9 bases between. CDR1 is SQVTM and CDR2 is ANQGSEA in the germline V gene.

This clonotype occurred many times. The chain combines TRBV3-1 with TRBJ1-1, with D maybe TRBD1 (5 bases). The V end lost 0 bases, the J end lost 6 bases, and 17 bases lay between the germline ends. The V gene's germline CDR1 is LGHDT and CDR2 YNNKEL (reference sequence). The CDR3 runs to 16 residues. The CDR3, as DNA: TGTGCCAGCAGCCAAGATATCAGCAGGGCAGGCGCTGAAGCTTTCTTT. It encodes CASSQDISRAGAEAFF.